The T cell receptor (beta chain) described here comes from a study of lymphopenia after photon versus proton radiotherapy. Study outcomes and limitations: Proton therapy kept repertoires fairly stable, unlike photons, which gained effector/memory cells. Only patients who died were analyzed for survival; proton advantage is unproven. Post-nadir TCR diversity decline inversely tracked overall survival among those who died. Post-nadir diversity loss with photons came from oligoclonal expansion, particularly CD8+ Temra cells.

Concerning this clone itself: Antigen unknown. Other DNA sequences in this sample translate to the same CDR3.

Sequencing was performed with immunoSEQ multiplex PCR; in TCRdb, only in-frame clones are kept and a portion is missing. Here the sample spans approximately 66,000 clones, about 86% being singletons. In germline, CDR1 is SGHVS, CDR2 FQNEAQ. CDR3 length: 14 amino acids. V gave up 5 bases and J gave up 0 bases; unmatched junction bases: 4. The chain carries TRBV7-8 and TRBJ2-7, with TRBD1 matching 7 bases. This clonotype was sampled from a man between 35 and 55 years old with gastric cancer. Here the sequenced sample was peripheral blood, taken from a patient treated with photon-based radiotherapy. In nucleotides, the CDR3 is TGTGCCAGCAGCATCCGGGACAGCTCCTACGAGCAGTACTTC. This gives the protein CASSIRDSSYEQYF.